This T cell receptor beta chain was retrieved from a study of CD4 T cells in relation to SARS-CoV-2 and coronaviruses. Turning to the study itself: Convalescent patients had median age about 40 years, range 21 to 72.

On this clone itself: Its antigen is unidentified.

CD4 enrichment then naive enrichment separated naive from memory CD4+ cells. The CDR3 contains 14 residues. V shed 6 bases and J 1 base; nucleotides not matched to a gene: 1. Germline V lookup: CDR1 LNHDA, CDR2 SQIVND (reference sequence). Survey-level TCR-beta sequencing used DNA from CEF-cultured naive and memory CD4+ T cells. Some clones are missing from TCRdb's copy, which holds only in-frame ones; the method was immunoSEQ multiplex PCR. This sample yields roughly 45,000 clones, of which roughly 80% are seen a single time; 1.4% belongs to the top ten. The study, taken as a whole, reports: No donor gave both pre-pandemic and post-infection samples.

The V call is TRBV19, the J call TRBJ2-3, with 10 bases aligning to TRBD2. Sequencing used naive CD4+ T cells from PBMCs, cultured in vitro. Regarding subset: naive CD4+ T cells isolated by negative enrichment. The TCR was taken from an adult with COVID-19. CDR3 sequence: CASRLAGGTDTQYF. As DNA, the CDR3 is TGTGCCAGTAGGCTAGCGGGAGGCACAGATACGCAGTATTTT.